Presented here are 5 T cell receptor beta chains from one specimen sequenced in a study of PD-1 blockade in classical Hodgkin lymphoma. Every patient experienced relapse after autologous stem cell transplantation, and brentuximab vedotin exposure varied. Sequencing used immunoSEQ multiplex PCR; TCRdb keeps in-frame clones, though not all of them. The sample records fewer than 70,000 clones, 88% being singletons. The sample was peripheral blood mononuclear cells (PBMCs), taken before the second cycle of nivolumab. The origin of the receptors is a human donor with classical Hodgkin lymphoma.

The chain links TRBV10-1 to TRBJ1-1; unclear D gene. Germline loops: CDR1 WNHNN, CDR2 SYGVQD (reference sequence). This CDR3 has 14 residues. V lost 3 bases and J 1 base, leaving 9 bases between the germline ends. This CDR3 is CASSETRGNTEAFF. CDR3 in DNA: TGCGCCAGCAGTGAAACCCGAGGGAACACTGAAGCTTTCTTT.

This clone is a singleton in its sample. The gene calls are TRBV6-5 and TRBJ1-4, with TRBD1 matching over 7 bases. Looked up from germline, CDR1 is MNHEY and CDR2 is SVGAGI. The V gene end was trimmed by 6 bases and the J gene end by 6 bases; junction bases not matched to a gene: 10. This CDR3 comprises 15 residues. The CDR3: CASSPQTGVDEKLFF. The DNA for the CDR3 is TGTGCCAGCAGCCCCCAAACAGGGGTCGATGAAAAACTGTTTTTT.

The chain carries TRBV5-1 and TRBJ1-3; D unclear. The CDR3 consists of 17 residues. The germline gives CDR1 SGHRS, CDR2 YFSETQ. Trimming shortened V by 0 bases and J by 4 bases, and 17 bases separated the two germline ends. The CDR3 DNA reads as TGCGCCAGCAGCTTGGTCCCCTTATTGGGGAGAGGAAACACCATATATTTT. Translation: CASSLVPLLGRGNTIYF.

The rearrangement links TRBV5-4 to TRBJ2-6; weak D call: TRBD1 (6 bases). CDR1 is SGHNT and CDR2 is YYREEE in the germline V gene (reference sequence). The V end was cut by 4 bases, the J end by 3 bases, with 11 bases between. The CDR3 totals 15 residues. For the CDR3, the DNA is TGTGCCAGCAGCCCCCCCAGGGGTGGGGCCAACGTCCTGACTTTC. Translated: CASSPPRGGANVLTF. The full variable domain, completed using reference TRBV5-4 and TRBJ2-6, is ETGVTQSPTHLIKTRGQQVTLRCSSQSGHNTVSWYQQALGQGPQFIFQYYREEENGRGNFPPRFSGLQFPNYSSELNVNALELDDSALYLCASSPPRGGANVLTFGAGSRLTVL.

The rearrangement links TRBV29-1 to TRBJ2-2; no definite D call. The CDR3 spans 9 residues. CDR1 is SQVTM, CDR2 ANQGSEA, per germline. V was cut by 5 bases and J by 6 bases, with 1 base left in between. The CDR3 coding sequence is TGCAGCGTTCCCGGGGAGCTGTTTTTT. Its translation: CSVPGELFF.